The clone carrying this TCR beta chain was recorded many times. This sample is part of a study of HIV-infected patients and healthy controls. Using its own MiXCR run on the 5' RACE reads, TCRdb lists one record per CDR3 protein. The sample lists 18,000 or so distinct CDR3 sequences, 15% to 20% seen once, with around a third in the top ten. The sample was CD8+ T cells from blood. This receptor was taken from a human donor in good health.

This CDR3 reads CSVVNPGGWETQYF. CDR3 coding DNA: TGCAGCGTTGTCAACCCAGGGGGCTGGGAGACCCAGTACTTC. V gene TRBV29-1 combines with J gene TRBJ2-5; TRBD1 aligns across 8 bases. This CDR3 contains 14 residues. V lost 4 bases, J lost 5 bases, and 9 bases stayed unmatched. Germline-derived CDR1 and CDR2 are SQVTM and ANQGSEA. Full variable domain (rest looked up from reference TRBV29-1 and TRBJ2-5): SAVISQKPSRDICQRGTSLTIQCQVDSQVTMMFWYRQQPGQSLTLIATANQGSEATYESGFVIDKFPISRPNLTFSTLTVSNMSPEDSSIYLCSVVNPGGWETQYFGPGTRLLVL.